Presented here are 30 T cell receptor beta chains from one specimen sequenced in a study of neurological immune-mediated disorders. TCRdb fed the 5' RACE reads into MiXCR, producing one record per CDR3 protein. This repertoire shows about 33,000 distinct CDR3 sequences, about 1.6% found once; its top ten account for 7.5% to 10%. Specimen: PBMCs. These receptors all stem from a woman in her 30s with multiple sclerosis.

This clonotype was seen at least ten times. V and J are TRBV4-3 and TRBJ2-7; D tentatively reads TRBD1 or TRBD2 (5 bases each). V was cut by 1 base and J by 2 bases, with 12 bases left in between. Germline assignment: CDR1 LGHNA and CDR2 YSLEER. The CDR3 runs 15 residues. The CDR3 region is CASSQGDGAPYEQYF. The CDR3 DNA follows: TGCGCCAGCAGCCAAGGGGACGGAGCGCCCTACGAGCAGTACTTC.

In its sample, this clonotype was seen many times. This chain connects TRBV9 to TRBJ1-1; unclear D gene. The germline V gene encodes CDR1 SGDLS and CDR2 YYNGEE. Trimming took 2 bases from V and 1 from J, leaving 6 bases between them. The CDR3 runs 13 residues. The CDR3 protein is CASSVKTNTEAFF. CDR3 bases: TGTGCCAGCAGCGTCAAGACGAACACTGAAGCTTTCTTT.

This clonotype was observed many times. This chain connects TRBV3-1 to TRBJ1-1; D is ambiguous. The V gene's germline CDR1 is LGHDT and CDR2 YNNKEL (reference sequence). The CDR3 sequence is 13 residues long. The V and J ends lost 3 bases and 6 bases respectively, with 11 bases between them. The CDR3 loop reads CASSHMSVAEAFF. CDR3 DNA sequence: TGTGCCAGCAGCCATATGTCGGTGGCTGAAGCTTTCTTT.

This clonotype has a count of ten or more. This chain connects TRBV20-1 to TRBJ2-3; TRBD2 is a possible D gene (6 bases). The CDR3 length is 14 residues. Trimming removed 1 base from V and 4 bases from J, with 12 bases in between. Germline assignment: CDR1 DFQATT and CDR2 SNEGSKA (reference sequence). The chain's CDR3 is CSARGLGSSDTQYF. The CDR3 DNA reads TGCAGTGCTAGAGGCCTCGGGAGTTCAGATACGCAGTATTTT.

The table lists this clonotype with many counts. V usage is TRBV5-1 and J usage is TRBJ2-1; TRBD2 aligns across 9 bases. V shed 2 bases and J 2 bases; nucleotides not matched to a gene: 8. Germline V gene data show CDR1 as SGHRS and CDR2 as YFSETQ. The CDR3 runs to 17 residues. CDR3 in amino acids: CASSLIPPSGAYNEQFF. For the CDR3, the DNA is TGCGCCAGCAGCTTAATCCCGCCTAGCGGGGCCTACAATGAGCAGTTCTTC.

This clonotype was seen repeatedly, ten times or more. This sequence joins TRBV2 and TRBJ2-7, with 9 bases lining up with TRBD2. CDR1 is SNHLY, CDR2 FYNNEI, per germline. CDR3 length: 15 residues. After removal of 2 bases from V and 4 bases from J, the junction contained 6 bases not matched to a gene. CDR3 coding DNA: TGTGCCAGCAGTGAAATTCTAGCGGGGCCTTACGAGCAGTACTTC. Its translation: CASSEILAGPYEQYF.

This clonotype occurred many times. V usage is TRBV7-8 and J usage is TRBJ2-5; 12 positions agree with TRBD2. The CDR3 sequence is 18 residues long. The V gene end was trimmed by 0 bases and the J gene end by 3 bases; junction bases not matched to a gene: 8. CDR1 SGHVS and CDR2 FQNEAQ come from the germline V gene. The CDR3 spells CASSLALAGGNIKETQYF. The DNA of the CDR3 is TGTGCCAGCAGCTTAGCACTAGCGGGGGGAAACATTAAAGAGACCCAGTACTTC.

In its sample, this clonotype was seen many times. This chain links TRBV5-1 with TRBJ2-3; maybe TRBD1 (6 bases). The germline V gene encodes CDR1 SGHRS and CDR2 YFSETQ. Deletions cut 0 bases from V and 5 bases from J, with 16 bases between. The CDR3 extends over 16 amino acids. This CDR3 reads CASSLALQGRGDTQYF. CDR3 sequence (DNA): TGCGCCAGCAGCTTGGCCCTACAGGGCCGCGGAGATACGCAGTATTTT. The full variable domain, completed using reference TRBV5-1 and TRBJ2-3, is KAGVTQTPRYLIKTRGQQVTLSCSPISGHRSVSWYQQTPGQGLQFLFEYFSETQRNKGNFPGRFSGRQFSNSRSEMNVSTLELGDSALYLCASSLALQGRGDTQYFGPGTRLTVL.

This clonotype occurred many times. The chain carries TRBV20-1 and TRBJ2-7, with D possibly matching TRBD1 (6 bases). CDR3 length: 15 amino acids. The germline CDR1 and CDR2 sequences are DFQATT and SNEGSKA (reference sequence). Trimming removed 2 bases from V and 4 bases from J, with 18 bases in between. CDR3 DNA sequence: TGCAGTGCTAGACCCCATCAGGGGACCTCATACGAGCAGTACTTC. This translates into CSARPHQGTSYEQYF.

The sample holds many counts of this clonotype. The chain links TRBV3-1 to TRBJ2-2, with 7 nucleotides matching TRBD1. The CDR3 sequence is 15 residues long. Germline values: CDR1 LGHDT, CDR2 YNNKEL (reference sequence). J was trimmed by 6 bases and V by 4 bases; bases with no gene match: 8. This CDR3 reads CASSLRQGSAGELFF. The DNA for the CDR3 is TGTGCCAGCAGCCTAAGACAGGGATCGGCCGGGGAGCTGTTTTTT.

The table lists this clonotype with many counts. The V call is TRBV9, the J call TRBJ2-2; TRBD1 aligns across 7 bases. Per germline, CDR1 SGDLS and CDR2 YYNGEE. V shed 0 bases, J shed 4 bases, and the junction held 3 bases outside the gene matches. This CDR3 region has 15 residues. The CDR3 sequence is CASSVDDRATGELFF. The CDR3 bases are TGTGCCAGCAGCGTAGATGACAGGGCCACCGGGGAGCTGTTTTTT.

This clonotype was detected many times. The CDR3 nucleotides read TGTGCCAGCAGCTTGGCTACGGATACGCAGTATTTT. It yields the protein CASSLATDTQYF. The chain carries TRBV5-5 and TRBJ2-3; unclear D gene. Germline-derived CDR1 and CDR2 are SGHKS and YYEKEE (reference sequence). CDR3 length: 12 residues. V lost 0 bases to trimming and J lost 6 bases, with 5 bases between them.

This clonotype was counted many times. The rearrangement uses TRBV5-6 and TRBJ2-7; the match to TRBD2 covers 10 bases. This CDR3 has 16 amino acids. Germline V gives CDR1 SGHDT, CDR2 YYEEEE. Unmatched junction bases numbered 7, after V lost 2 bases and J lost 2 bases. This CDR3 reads CASSFGASGGTYEQYF. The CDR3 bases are TGTGCCAGCAGCTTTGGAGCTAGCGGGGGAACCTACGAGCAGTACTTC.

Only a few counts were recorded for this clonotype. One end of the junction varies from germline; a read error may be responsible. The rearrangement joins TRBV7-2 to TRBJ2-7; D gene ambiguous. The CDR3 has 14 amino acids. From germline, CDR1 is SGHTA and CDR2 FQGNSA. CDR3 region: CANSFQVPSYEQYF. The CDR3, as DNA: TGTGCCAACAGCTTCCAGGTCCCCTCCTACGAGCAGTACTTC. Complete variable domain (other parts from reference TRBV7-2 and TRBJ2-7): GAGVSQSPSNKVTEKGKDVELRCDPISGHTALYWYRQSLGQGLEFLIYFQGNSAPDKSGLPSDRFSAERTGGSVSTLTIQRTQQEDSAVYLCANSFQVPSYEQYFGPGTRLTVT.

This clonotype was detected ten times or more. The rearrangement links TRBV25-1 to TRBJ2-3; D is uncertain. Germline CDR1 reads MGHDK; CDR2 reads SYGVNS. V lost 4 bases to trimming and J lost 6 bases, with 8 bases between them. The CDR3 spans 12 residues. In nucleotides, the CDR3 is TGTGCCAGCAGTGGCGACGGTGATACGCAGTATTTT. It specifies CASSGDGDTQYF.

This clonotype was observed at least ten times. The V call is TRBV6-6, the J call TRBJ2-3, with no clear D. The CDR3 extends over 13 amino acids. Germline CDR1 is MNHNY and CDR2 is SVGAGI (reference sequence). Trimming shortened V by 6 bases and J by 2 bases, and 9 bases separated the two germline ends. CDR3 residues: CASSLPLTDTQYF. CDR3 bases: TGTGCCAGCAGCCTACCCCTCACAGATACGCAGTATTTT.

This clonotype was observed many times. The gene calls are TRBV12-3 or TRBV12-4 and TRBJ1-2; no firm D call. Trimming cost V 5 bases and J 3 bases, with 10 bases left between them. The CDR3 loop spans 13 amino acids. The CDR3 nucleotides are TGTGCCAGCAGTCCCCGACGGGACTATGGCTACACCTTC. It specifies CASSPRRDYGYTF.

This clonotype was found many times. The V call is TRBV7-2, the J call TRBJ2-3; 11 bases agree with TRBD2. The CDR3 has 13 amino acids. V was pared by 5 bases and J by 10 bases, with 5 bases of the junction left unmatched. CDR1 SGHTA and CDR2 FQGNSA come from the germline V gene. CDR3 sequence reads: CASSPLAGGAQYF. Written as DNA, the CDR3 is TGTGCCAGCAGCCCTTTAGCGGGGGGGGCGCAGTATTTT.

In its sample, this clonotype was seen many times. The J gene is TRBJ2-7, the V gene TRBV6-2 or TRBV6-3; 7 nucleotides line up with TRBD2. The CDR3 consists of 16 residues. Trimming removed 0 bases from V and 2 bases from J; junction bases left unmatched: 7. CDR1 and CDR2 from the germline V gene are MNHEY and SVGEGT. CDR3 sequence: CASSYSTLAVPYEQYF. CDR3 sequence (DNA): TGTGCCAGCAGTTACTCGACTCTAGCGGTCCCCTACGAGCAGTACTTC.

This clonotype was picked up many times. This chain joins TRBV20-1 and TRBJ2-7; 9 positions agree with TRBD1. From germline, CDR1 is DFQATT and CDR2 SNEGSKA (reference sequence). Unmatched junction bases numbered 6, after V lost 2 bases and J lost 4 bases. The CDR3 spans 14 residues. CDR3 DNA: TGCAGTGCTAGATCGACAGGGGGGTTGTACGAGCAGTACTTC. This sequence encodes CSARSTGGLYEQYF.

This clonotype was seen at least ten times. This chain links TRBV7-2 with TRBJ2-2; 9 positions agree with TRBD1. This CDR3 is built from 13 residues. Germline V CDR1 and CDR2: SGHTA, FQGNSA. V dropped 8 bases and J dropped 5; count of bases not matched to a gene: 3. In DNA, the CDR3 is TGTGCCAGCGACAGGGGGAGGACCGGGGAGCTGTTTTTT. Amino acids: CASDRGRTGELFF.

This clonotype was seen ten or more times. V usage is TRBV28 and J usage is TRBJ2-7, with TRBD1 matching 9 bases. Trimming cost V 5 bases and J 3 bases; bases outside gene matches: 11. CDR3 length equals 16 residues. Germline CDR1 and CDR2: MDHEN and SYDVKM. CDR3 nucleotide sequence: TGTGCCAGCAGTCCCGCCCGGGACAGGGCCTTCTACGAGCAGTACTTC. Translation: CASSPARDRAFYEQYF.

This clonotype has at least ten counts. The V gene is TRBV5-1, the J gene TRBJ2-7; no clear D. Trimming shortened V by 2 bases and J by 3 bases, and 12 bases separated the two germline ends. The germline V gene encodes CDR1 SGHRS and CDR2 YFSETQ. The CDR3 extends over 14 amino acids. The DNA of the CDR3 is TGCGCCAGCAGCTTCGGTGTGGGGAACTACGAGCAGTACTTC. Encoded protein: CASSFGVGNYEQYF. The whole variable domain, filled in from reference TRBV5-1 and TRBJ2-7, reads KAGVTQTPRYLIKTRGQQVTLSCSPISGHRSVSWYQQTPGQGLQFLFEYFSETQRNKGNFPGRFSGRQFSNSRSEMNVSTLELGDSALYLCASSFGVGNYEQYFGPGTRLTVT.

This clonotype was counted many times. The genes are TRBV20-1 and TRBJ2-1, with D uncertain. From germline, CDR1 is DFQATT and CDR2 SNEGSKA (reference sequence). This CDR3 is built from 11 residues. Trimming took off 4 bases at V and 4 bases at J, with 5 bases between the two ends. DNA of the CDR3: TGCAGTGCTAAGGGATACAATGAGCAGTTCTTC. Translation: CSAKGYNEQFF.

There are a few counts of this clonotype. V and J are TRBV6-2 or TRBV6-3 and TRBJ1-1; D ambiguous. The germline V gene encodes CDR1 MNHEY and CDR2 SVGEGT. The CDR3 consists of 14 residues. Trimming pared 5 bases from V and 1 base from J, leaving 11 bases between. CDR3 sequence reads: CASSRETGNTEAFF. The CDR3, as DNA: TGTGCCAGCAGTAGAGAAACGGGGAACACTGAAGCTTTCTTT.

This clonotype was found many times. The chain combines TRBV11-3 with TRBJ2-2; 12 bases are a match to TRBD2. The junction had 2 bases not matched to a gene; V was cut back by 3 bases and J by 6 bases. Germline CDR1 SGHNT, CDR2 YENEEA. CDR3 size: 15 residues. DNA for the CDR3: TGTGCCAGCAGCTTCGGACTAGCGGGGTCCGGGGAGCTGTTTTTT. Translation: CASSFGLAGSGELFF.

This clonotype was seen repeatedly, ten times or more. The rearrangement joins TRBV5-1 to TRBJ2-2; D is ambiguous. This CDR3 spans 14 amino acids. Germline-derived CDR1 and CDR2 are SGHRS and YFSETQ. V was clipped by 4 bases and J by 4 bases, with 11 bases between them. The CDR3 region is CASSIGGITGELFF. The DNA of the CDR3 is TGCGCCAGCAGCATAGGTGGGATCACCGGGGAGCTGTTTTTT.

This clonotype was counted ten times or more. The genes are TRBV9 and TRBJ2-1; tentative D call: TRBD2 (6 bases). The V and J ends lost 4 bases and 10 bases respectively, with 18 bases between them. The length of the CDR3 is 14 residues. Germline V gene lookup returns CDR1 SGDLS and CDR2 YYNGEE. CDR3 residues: CASSHGQGGWEQFF. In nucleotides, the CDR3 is TGTGCCAGCAGCCATGGGCAGGGAGGTTGGGAGCAGTTCTTC.

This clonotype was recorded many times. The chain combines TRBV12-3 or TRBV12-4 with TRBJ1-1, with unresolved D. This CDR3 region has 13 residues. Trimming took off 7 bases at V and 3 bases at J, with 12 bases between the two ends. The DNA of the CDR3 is TGTGCCAGCAACAAGGGCACGCACACTGAAGCTTTCTTT. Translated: CASNKGTHTEAFF.

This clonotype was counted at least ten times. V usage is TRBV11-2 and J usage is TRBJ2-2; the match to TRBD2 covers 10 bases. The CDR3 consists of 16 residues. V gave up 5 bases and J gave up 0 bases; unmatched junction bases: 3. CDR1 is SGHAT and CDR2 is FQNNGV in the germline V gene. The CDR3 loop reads CASSRSGGTNTGELFF. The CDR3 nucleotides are TGTGCCAGCAGCCGTAGCGGGGGGACGAACACCGGGGAGCTGTTTTTT.